The clone carrying this T cell receptor (beta chain) appeared a single time. The antigen is undetermined. These data originate in a study of cytomegalovirus exposure and HLA in healthy donors. Produced via immunoSEQ multiplex PCR; TCRdb's table is partial and in-frame only. This sample has approximately 170,000 clones, with less than 90% found just once. Germline CDR1 and CDR2: SGHTA and FQGTGA. After removal of 5 bases from V and 5 bases from J, the junction contained 5 bases not matched to a gene. The CDR3 consists of 14 residues. General study findings and limits: The classifier, whose performance was assessed in both the original and validation cohorts, reportedly diagnosed cytomegalovirus status with high specificity and sensitivity. That first-cohort TCR clusters tended to co-occur in the 95 to 150 validation repertoires was found in a later analysis. Cytomegalovirus association was assigned to approximately 160 TCR beta chains.

The chain recombines TRBV7-3 with TRBJ2-3, with 9 bases matching TRBD1. This sequence originates from a man aged 25 to 40 in good health and CMV-seropositive. Sequenced sample: PBMCs. This CDR3 reads CASSTGGAGDTQYF. The CDR3 DNA is TGTGCCAGCAGCACAGGGGGCGCCGGAGATACGCAGTATTTT.